What follows are 23 T cell receptor beta chains derived from one specimen sequenced in a study of T-cell reconstitution after alpha-beta-depleted transplantation in children. Construction of the TCRbeta library involved unique molecular identifiers. TCRdb passed the PCR reads through MiXCR, listing each CDR3 protein once. Found here are 150,000 to 200,000 distinct CDR3 sequences, approximately 6.8% of them singletons; the top ten hold over 2.5%. The source was PBMCs from the stem cell graft donor, collected from the stem cell graft. These receptor sequences come from a human donor who donated a stem cell graft to a child with Wiskott-Aldrich syndrome.

This clonotype has ten or more counts. The rearrangement uses TRBV20-1 and TRBJ1-5; 7 bases are a match to TRBD1. After removal of 0 bases from V and 4 bases from J, the junction contained 9 bases not matched to a gene. Per the germline V gene, CDR1 is DFQATT and CDR2 is SNEGSKA (reference sequence). This CDR3 spans 16 amino acids. This CDR3 reads CSARDRLAGGNQPQHF. In nucleotides, the CDR3 is TGCAGTGCTAGAGATCGCCTTGCAGGGGGAAATCAGCCCCAGCATTTT.

The table lists this clonotype with many counts. The chain carries TRBV7-9 and TRBJ2-7; TRBD1 or TRBD2 may be the D gene (5 bases each). CDR3 length: 11 amino acids. The V and J ends lost 7 bases and 6 bases respectively, with 10 bases between them. The germline V gene has CDR1 SEHNR and CDR2 FQNEAQ (reference sequence). The CDR3 DNA follows: TGTGCCAGCACAGGGACCCTCGAGCAGTACTTC. It codes for CASTGTLEQYF.

This clonotype was observed many times. The gene calls are TRBV12-3 or TRBV12-4 and TRBJ1-1, with D possibly being TRBD1 (5 bases). The CDR3 has 12 residues. V was shortened by 7 bases and J by 5 bases, with 11 bases between the two germline ends. CDR3 coding DNA: TGTGCCAGCAAGGGGTCGGAGACTGAAGCTTTCTTT. The encoded protein is CASKGSETEAFF.

This clonotype has at least ten counts. CDR3 nucleotide sequence: TGTGCCAGCAGTCAGACCTTGGGGGGGGCAGAGACCCAGTACTTC. It encodes CASSQTLGGAETQYF. The chain couples TRBV12-3 or TRBV12-4 to TRBJ2-5, with D perhaps matching TRBD2 (7 bases). The CDR3 length is 15 residues. Trimming took 5 bases from V and 4 from J, leaving 17 bases between them.

This clonotype was seen a handful of times. The chain employs TRBV7-9 and TRBJ2-1; D may correspond to TRBD1 or TRBD2 (6 bases each). V gave up 7 bases and J gave up 9 bases, with 10 bases separating them. The CDR3 loop spans 11 amino acids. The germline V gene has CDR1 SEHNR and CDR2 FQNEAQ (reference sequence). For the CDR3, the DNA is TGTGCCAGCAATGGAGGGGGTGAGCAGTTCTTC. Protein sequence: CASNGGGEQFF.

This chain uses TRBV2 with TRBJ2-3, with no clear D. The CDR3 loop spans 13 amino acids. Germline V gives CDR1 SNHLY, CDR2 FYNNEI. With 0 bases removed from V and 3 bases from J, the gap between germline ends came to 4 bases. CDR3 sequence (DNA): TGTGCCAGCAGTGAAGCACTAACAGATACGCAGTATTTT. Translation: CASSEALTDTQYF.

This clonotype was recorded at least ten times. In nucleotides, the CDR3 is TGCGCCAGCAGCTTGGCCAGGGTCGGCGAGCAGTACTTC. It yields the protein CASSLARVGEQYF. The J gene is TRBJ2-7, the V gene TRBV5-1, with a weak D call TRBD1 (5 bases). The germline gives CDR1 SGHRS, CDR2 YFSETQ. This CDR3 is built from 13 residues. V was cut by 0 bases and J by 6 bases, with 10 bases left in between.

At least ten counts were recorded for this clonotype. The chain uses TRBV5-1 and TRBJ2-1; D remains unclear. Looked up from germline, CDR1 is SGHRS and CDR2 is YFSETQ. This CDR3 is built from 11 residues. Trimming left V 0 bases short and J 9 bases short, with 4 bases between. CDR3 sequence: CASSLVSEQFF. In DNA, the CDR3 is TGCGCCAGCAGCTTGGTTAGTGAGCAGTTCTTC.

This clonotype was picked up many times. V is TRBV10-3 and J is TRBJ2-2; D gene uncertain. Trimming removed 4 bases at V and 5 bases at J, with 5 bases between. Germline V gene sequence: CDR1 ENHRY, CDR2 SYGVKD. This CDR3 region has 12 residues. The CDR3 coding sequence is TGTGCCATCAGTGGTGGAACCGGGGAGCTGTTTTTT. Its translation is CAISGGTGELFF.

This clonotype was picked up many times. The DNA of the CDR3 is TGCAGTGCTCCGGTGGGTGACGAGCAGTACTTC. Its translation is CSAPVGDEQYF. The chain joins TRBV20-1 to TRBJ2-7; no definite D call. V lost 5 bases and J 5 bases, leaving 10 bases between the germline ends. Germline V gene data show CDR1 as DFQATT and CDR2 as SNEGSKA (reference sequence). The CDR3 is 11 amino acids.

This clonotype was recorded many times. V is TRBV20-1 and J is TRBJ2-3; D gene ambiguous. V was pared by 6 bases and J by 5 bases, with 9 bases between. The V gene's germline CDR1 is DFQATT and CDR2 SNEGSKA (reference sequence). The CDR3 loop spans 11 amino acids. The CDR3 here is CSALSRDTQYF. The CDR3 region has the DNA TGCAGTGCGCTGTCTAGAGATACGCAGTATTTT.

The V and J genes are TRBV5-1 and TRBJ1-2; the D is unclear. V lost 0 bases and J lost 8, with 17 bases in between. The CDR3 totals 15 residues. Germline CDR1 reads SGHRS; CDR2 reads YFSETQ. The CDR3 loop is CASSLDPGSKGGYTF. For the CDR3, the DNA is TGCGCCAGCAGCTTGGACCCGGGGTCGAAGGGCGGCTACACCTTC. Using reference TRBV5-1 and TRBJ1-2 for the parts outside the CDR3, the full variable domain is KAGVTQTPRYLIKTRGQQVTLSCSPISGHRSVSWYQQTPGQGLQFLFEYFSETQRNKGNFPGRFSGRQFSNSRSEMNVSTLELGDSALYLCASSLDPGSKGGYTFGSGTRLTVV.

Ten or more counts support this clonotype. This chain uses TRBV10-3 with TRBJ2-1; D is undetermined. In germline, CDR1 is ENHRY, CDR2 SYGVKD. This CDR3 is built from 15 residues. The V end was cut by 4 bases, the J end by 6 bases, with 16 bases between. The CDR3 reads CAISGADKGSNEQFF. CDR3 sequence (DNA): TGTGCCATCAGTGGGGCCGACAAAGGTTCCAATGAGCAGTTCTTC.

This clonotype was found many times. The chain employs TRBV10-1 and TRBJ2-7; 9 bases line up with TRBD1. Germline CDR1 WNHNN, CDR2 SYGVQD (reference sequence). This CDR3 is built from 14 residues. V lost 4 bases, J lost 5 bases, and 6 bases stayed unmatched. CDR3 sequence: CASSAGTGFHEQYF. The DNA of the CDR3 is TGCGCCAGCAGTGCTGGGACAGGGTTCCACGAGCAGTACTTC.

This clonotype has a count of ten or more. The chain has TRBV5-1 and TRBJ1-2; 9 bases line up with TRBD1. V shed 2 bases and J 6 bases; nucleotides not matched to a gene: 5. Germline-derived CDR1 and CDR2 are SGHRS and YFSETQ. This CDR3 is 14 amino acids long. The CDR3 DNA follows: TGCGCCAGCAGCTTCTCCGGGACAGGGAATGGCTACACCTTC. It translates to CASSFSGTGNGYTF.

This clonotype was recorded many times. The CDR3: CASSLAGNPLLYEQYF. The CDR3, as DNA: TGTGCCAGCAGCTTAGCTGGGAACCCTCTTCTCTACGAGCAGTACTTC. This chain links TRBV7-2 with TRBJ2-7; unclear D gene. CDR3 size: 16 residues. The ends were cut back, 0 bases at V and 3 bases at J, with 15 bases in the middle. CDR1 SGHTA and CDR2 FQGNSA come from the germline V gene.

The table lists this clonotype with many counts. Relative to the germline gene, one junction end is altered; a read error may explain this. The rearrangement links TRBV12-3 or TRBV12-4 to TRBJ2-7; no clear D gene. The CDR3 length is 12 residues. The CDR3 sequence: CASTRFGSNSLF. CDR3 coding DNA: TGTGCCAGCACCCGCTTCGGGTCCAACTCCCTCTTC.

V is TRBV11-2 and J is TRBJ2-3; TRBD1 matches at 11 bases. The germline V gene has CDR1 SGHAT and CDR2 FQNNGV. The CDR3 runs to 17 residues. With V trimmed by 5 bases and J by 1 base, 8 bases remained unmatched. CDR3 coding DNA: TGTGCCAGCAGCCCAGGACAGGGGGCTAACCGCACAGATACGCAGTATTTT. Amino acid sequence: CASSPGQGANRTDTQYF.

This clonotype was seen at least ten times. V gene TRBV5-1 combines with J gene TRBJ2-4; the match to TRBD1 covers 9 bases. V was pared by 4 bases and J by 5 bases, with 4 bases of the junction left unmatched. This CDR3 has 14 residues. Germline CDR1 reads SGHRS; CDR2 reads YFSETQ. DNA of the CDR3: TGCGCCAGCAGCCGGGACAGGGTCGAAAACATTCAGTACTTC. Protein: CASSRDRVENIQYF.

This clonotype was seen a handful of times. The chain is built from TRBV12-3 or TRBV12-4 and TRBJ1-5, with TRBD1 matching 9 bases. This CDR3 spans 14 amino acids. V trimming: 3 bases; J trimming: 7 bases; junction bases outside the gene matches: 4. The CDR3 region is CASSLTGGRQPQHF. The CDR3 nucleotides are TGTGCCAGCAGTTTGACAGGGGGTCGGCAGCCCCAGCATTTT.

Ten or more counts support this clonotype. The chain joins TRBV5-1 to TRBJ2-7; TRBD2 matches 14 bases. Germline V gene sequence: CDR1 SGHRS, CDR2 YFSETQ. V lost 0 bases and J lost 6; bases outside the gene matches: 8. CDR3 size: 17 residues. CDR3 bases: TGCGCCAGCAGCTTGGCCGTCGGGACTAGCGGGGGAGGCGAGCAGTACTTC. It is translated as CASSLAVGTSGGGEQYF.

The chain couples TRBV11-3 to TRBJ2-2; D is perhaps TRBD2 (5 bases). Trimming pared 1 base from V and 7 bases from J, leaving 7 bases between. CDR1 and CDR2 (germline): SGHNT, YENEEA. The CDR3 runs to 13 residues. DNA of the CDR3: TGTGCCAGCAGCTTAGGAGGGCTCGGGGAGCTGTTTTTT. Encoded protein: CASSLGGLGELFF. Full variable domain (outside the CDR3, taken from reference TRBV11-3 and TRBJ2-2): EAGVVQSPRYKIIEKKQPVAFWCNPISGHNTLYWYLQNLGQGPELLIRYENEEAVDDSQLPKDRFSAERLKGVDSTLKIQPAELGDSAVYLCASSLGGLGELFFGEGSRLTVL.

This clonotype was counted ten times or more. The chain joins TRBV3-1 to TRBJ1-5; D possibly corresponds to TRBD1 (5 bases). V shed 0 bases and J shed 4 bases, with 10 bases lying between them. The germline gives CDR1 LGHDT, CDR2 YNNKEL (reference sequence). The CDR3 spans 15 residues. The CDR3 bases are TGTGCCAGCAGCCAAGATAGTGGGGGTAATCAGCCCCAGCATTTT. It encodes CASSQDSGGNQPQHF.